A single sample gave rise to the 21 T cell receptor beta chains below, sequenced in a study of T-cell memory formation after mild COVID-19. One entry per CDR3 protein results from TCRdb running MiXCR on the 5' RACE reads. Of 310,000 or so distinct CDR3 sequences listed, approximately 16% are singletons. The sample comprised PBMCs or a T cell subset sorted from them (not recorded which). These receptors all stem from a man younger than 35 who had mild COVID-19 (a few samples of this study predate the infection). Cell type and time point are not known.

This clonotype was seen more than once but under ten times. V usage is TRBV20-1 and J usage is TRBJ1-2, with a weak D call TRBD1 (5 bases). V was trimmed by 1 base and J by 5 bases, leaving 11 bases between them. The CDR3 length is 13 residues. Germline V gene sequence: CDR1 DFQATT, CDR2 SNEGSKA (reference sequence). Here the CDR3 reads CSARVGERYGYTF. The CDR3 region has the DNA TGCAGTGCTAGAGTAGGGGAGAGGTATGGCTACACCTTC.

The J gene is TRBJ1-2, the V gene TRBV12-3 or TRBV12-4; 9 bases match TRBD1. This CDR3 is 14 amino acids long. The trim removed 5 bases at V and 4 bases at J, leaving 5 bases unmatched. CDR3 DNA: TGTGCCAGCAGTGATACAGGGGGCGGCTATGGCTACACCTTC. Translated, it gives CASSDTGGGYGYTF.

V is TRBV13 and J is TRBJ1-2, with D perhaps matching TRBD1 (6 bases). This CDR3 is built from 13 residues. Trimming shortened V by 4 bases and J by 3 bases, and 9 bases separated the two germline ends. Per germline, CDR1 PRHDT and CDR2 FYEKMQ (reference sequence). CDR3 nucleotides: TGTGCCAGCAGCTCTAGGACAGACTATGGCTACACCTTC. Translating it yields CASSSRTDYGYTF.

The chain combines TRBV12-3 or TRBV12-4 with TRBJ2-5, with 10 positions matching TRBD1. The CDR3 is made up of 16 amino acids. The V gene end was trimmed by 5 bases and the J gene end by 5 bases; junction bases not matched to a gene: 11. The CDR3 loop is CASSPTRTGGWETQYF. CDR3 bases: TGTGCCAGCAGTCCTACTAGGACAGGGGGTTGGGAGACCCAGTACTTC.

The chain has TRBV19 and TRBJ2-5; D might be TRBD1 or TRBD2, each matching 5 bases. Deletions cut 5 bases from V and 5 bases from J, with 24 bases between. Germline CDR1 is LNHDA and CDR2 is SQIVND (reference sequence). The CDR3 is 17 amino acids. The chain's CDR3 is CASSPNPIGTKRETQYF. CDR3 DNA sequence: TGTGCCAGTAGTCCAAACCCGATCGGGACCAAGCGGGAGACCCAGTACTTC.

This chain uses TRBV5-1 with TRBJ1-4; the D gene is possibly TRBD1 (5 bases). V was trimmed by 1 base and J by 0 bases, leaving 10 bases between them. CDR3 length: 16 residues. Germline CDR1 reads SGHRS; CDR2 reads YFSETQ. The CDR3 DNA is TGCGCCAGCAGCTTGTTACAGGCTACAACTAATGAAAAACTGTTTTTT. It codes for CASSLLQATTNEKLFF.

V and J are TRBV6-5 and TRBJ1-5, with 7 nucleotides matching TRBD1. With 6 bases clipped from V and 4 bases from J, the junction kept 9 bases outside the gene matches. This CDR3 region has 15 residues. Germline CDR1 and CDR2: MNHEY and SVGAGI. CDR3 sequence: CASRRSTGSNQPQHF. CDR3 coding DNA: TGTGCCAGCAGGAGATCGACAGGGTCAAATCAGCCCCAGCATTTT.

J is TRBJ1-2 and V is TRBV12-3 or TRBV12-4; D uncertain. This CDR3 has 15 amino acids. Trimming removed 8 bases at V and 2 bases at J, with 18 bases between. CDR3 sequence reads: CASSRMVVENYGYTF. The CDR3 bases are TGTGCCAGCTCCCGGATGGTTGTAGAGAACTATGGCTACACCTTC.

V and J are TRBV18 and TRBJ2-1; D uncertain. The germline V gene has CDR1 KGHSH and CDR2 LQKENI. V gave up 1 base and J gave up 10 bases, with 8 bases separating them. This CDR3 region has 12 residues. The CDR3 nucleotides read TGTGCCAGCTCACCACGGTTGTGGGAGCAGTTCTTC. It specifies CASSPRLWEQFF.

The chain combines TRBV12-3 or TRBV12-4 with TRBJ1-1; D call uncertain. The V end was cut by 1 base, the J end by 5 bases, with 8 bases between. The CDR3 spans 13 residues. The CDR3 coding sequence is TGTGCCAGCAGTTTAGGGGGTGAGACTGAAGCTTTCTTT. Translating it yields CASSLGGETEAFF.

The V and J genes are TRBV18 and TRBJ1-5; D gene uncertain. Germline values: CDR1 KGHSH, CDR2 LQKENI. The CDR3 is made up of 19 amino acids. Trimming shortened V by 0 bases and J by 0 bases, and 18 bases separated the two germline ends. The CDR3 DNA reads TGTGCCAGCTCACCACCGGTGGGCAGTGCGAAGAATAGCAATCAGCCCCAGCATTTT. Translating it yields CASSPPVGSAKNSNQPQHF.

This clonotype was detected a few times. This sequence joins TRBV5-6 and TRBJ2-5; 10 bases are shared with TRBD1. Germline CDR1 is SGHDT and CDR2 is YYEEEE. The CDR3 extends over 14 amino acids. The trim removed 2 bases at V and 5 bases at J, leaving 3 bases unmatched. The CDR3: CASSFPGQGETQYF. Here the CDR3 DNA reads TGTGCCAGCAGCTTTCCGGGACAGGGGGAGACCCAGTACTTC.

V usage is TRBV24-1 and J usage is TRBJ2-3; 10 bases are a match to TRBD1. Losses at the gene ends were 4 bases for V and 1 base for J; bases not matched to a gene: 4. The CDR3 length is 16 residues. The germline V gene has CDR1 KGHDR and CDR2 SFDVKD. CDR3 sequence (DNA): TGTGCCACCAGTGAGACAGGGACAGGGGGCACAGATACGCAGTATTTT. Translated, it gives CATSETGTGGTDTQYF.

This clonotype was seen many times. The chain employs TRBV5-1 and TRBJ2-7; TRBD2 agrees at 12 bases. Trimming cost V 0 bases and J 2 bases; bases outside gene matches: 6. Germline lookup yields CDR1 SGHRS and CDR2 YFSETQ. CDR3 length: 17 amino acids. CDR3 amino acids: CASSLAASGGATYEQYF. The DNA of the CDR3 is TGCGCCAGCAGCTTGGCGGCTAGCGGGGGGGCCACCTACGAGCAGTACTTC.

The CDR3 nucleotides are TGTGCCAGTAGTATAGGGCGCGGCCAGCCCCAGCATTTT. Residues: CASSIGRGQPQHF. The J gene is TRBJ1-5, the V gene TRBV19; D is uncertain. V lost 1 base and J lost 7, with 8 bases in between. CDR1 LNHDA and CDR2 SQIVND come from the germline V gene (reference sequence). This CDR3 has 13 residues.

V is TRBV28 and J is TRBJ2-1; a weak D match, TRBD2 (7 bases). Trimming removed 5 bases from V and 10 bases from J, with 21 bases in between. The CDR3 runs to 15 residues. Per the germline V gene, CDR1 is MDHEN and CDR2 is SYDVKM. The CDR3, as DNA: TGTGCCAGCAGTACCCCCCGTGGGGGGGCAGGGGAGCAGTTCTTC. The encoded protein is CASSTPRGGAGEQFF.

The chain recombines TRBV7-2 with TRBJ1-2, with D uncertain. Germline-derived CDR1 and CDR2 are SGHTA and FQGNSA. This CDR3 has 13 residues. Trimming pared 5 bases from V and 6 bases from J, leaving 13 bases between. CDR3 protein: CASSPNQRDGYTF. In DNA, the CDR3 is TGTGCCAGCAGCCCTAATCAGAGGGATGGCTACACCTTC.

This clonotype was recorded a few times. The J gene is TRBJ1-2, the V gene TRBV4-3; no reliable D call. This CDR3 region has 14 residues. V shed 0 bases and J shed 6 bases, with 11 bases lying between them. Germline V lookup: CDR1 LGHNA, CDR2 YSLEER. The CDR3: CASSQESRRNGYTF. CDR3 coding DNA: TGCGCCAGCAGCCAAGAGTCTCGCAGGAATGGCTACACCTTC.

The chain recombines TRBV11-3 with TRBJ2-1, with TRBD2 as a possible D gene (6 bases). The V and J ends lost 5 bases and 9 bases respectively, with 20 bases between them. Germline CDR1 and CDR2: SGHNT and YENEEA. This CDR3 spans 15 amino acids. CDR3 DNA sequence: TGTGCCAGCAGCATGTGGGCGGGGCCAAGTAGTGAGCAGTTCTTC. The encoded protein is CASSMWAGPSSEQFF.

This clonotype was seen a handful of times. For the CDR3, the DNA is TGTGCCAGCAGCTTTACAGGTTTAACAGATACGCAGTATTTT. Translation: CASSFTGLTDTQYF. The gene calls are TRBV7-9 and TRBJ2-3, with D possibly being TRBD1 (5 bases). The ends were cut back, 3 bases at V and 3 bases at J, with 10 bases in the middle. CDR3 length: 14 residues. CDR1 is SEHNR and CDR2 is FQNEAQ in the germline V gene (reference sequence). Full variable domain (outside the CDR3, taken from reference TRBV7-9 and TRBJ2-3): DTGVSQNPRHKITKRGQNVTFRCDPISEHNRLYWYRQTLGQGPEFLTYFQNEAQLEKSRLLSDRFSAERPKGSFSTLEIQRTEQGDSAMYLCASSFTGLTDTQYFGPGTRLTVL.

This clonotype was seen at least ten times. CDR3 nucleotides: TGCGCCAGCAGCCAAGTGGGTGGGGCCTTACGCGAGCAGTACTTC. This codes for CASSQVGGALREQYF. The rearrangement joins TRBV4-3 to TRBJ2-7, with a weak D call TRBD1 (5 bases). In germline, CDR1 is LGHNA, CDR2 YSLEER. The V end was cut by 1 base, the J end by 6 bases, with 16 bases between. The CDR3 runs to 15 residues.